This TCR beta chain emerged from a study of blood T cell repertoires in COVID-19. Across the whole study: Italy, Spain and the United States were the sources of the convalescent and acute COVID-19 samples. Sample material is recorded as cDNA or gDNA derived from T cells, B-cell-depleted T cells, or PBMCs.

Germline CDR1 MNHEY, CDR2 SVGEGT. The J segment lost 7 bases and the V segment lost 5 bases, leaving 7 bases of the junction unmatched. The CDR3 consists of 14 residues. Per the original methods: Amplification from reference gene primers served as the basis for estimated nucleated cell counts. Measured with immunoSEQ multiplex PCR; TCRdb has only the in-frame clones, and not every one. For V, J and clone size, that table is used; D and trimming come from the DNA. The sample shows 270,000 or so clones, 81% of them seen only once. The origin of this receptor is a woman aged 55-70 years with active or convalescent COVID-19. This chain joins TRBV6-2 or TRBV6-3 and TRBJ2-1; TRBD2 matches at 8 bases. The sequenced material came from peripheral blood. The DNA for the CDR3 is TGTGCCAGCAGTACGGGACTAGGGGAAAATGAGCAGTTCTTC. It yields the protein CASSTGLGENEQFF.